This is a list of T cell receptor beta chains from one sample in a study of blood T cell repertoires in COVID-19. Method: immunoSEQ multiplex PCR; TCRdb's copy keeps in-frame clones and lacks some. The profile shows roughly 86,000 clones, around four fifths of them singletons. Material: peripheral blood. Receptors originate from a man aged 45-65 years with acute or convalescent COVID-19. Both conserved end residues are part of each CDR3. D genes are given only for firm matches. Expanded clones get a size class; other rows say once, few or many, or leave the size out.

>NA|TRBV10-2|TRBJ1-1|NA
TGCGCCAGCAGTGAGAGACAGGACCTTTACACTGAAGCTTTCTTT
CASSERQDLYTEAFF
>NA|TRBV3-1/TRBV3-2|TRBJ2-3|TRBD1
TGTGCCAGCAGCCCCGGGACAGGGGGCACAGATACGCAGTATTTT
CASSPGTGGTDTQYF
>NA|TRBV18|TRBJ1-2|NA
TGTGCCAGCTCACCATCTGAGGCCGGCTATGGCTACACCTTC
CASSPSEAGYGYTF
>once|TRBV9|TRBJ1-3|TRBD1
TGTGCCAGCAGCGTAGCGGAGGACAGGGCAATCTCTGGAAACACCATATATTTT
CASSVAEDRAISGNTIYF
>NA|TRBV6-1|TRBJ1-1|NA
TGTGCCAGCAGTGAATTGGGGGGAATGAACACTGAAGCTTTCTTT
CASSELGGMNTEAFF
>many|TRBV27|TRBJ2-7|NA
TGTGCCAGCAGTTCGCGACGGAGTACCTACGAGCAGTACTTC
CASSSRRSTYEQYF
>NA|TRBV4-3|TRBJ1-1|NA
TGCGCCAGCAGCCAATTACTGGACAGTAACACTGAAGCTTTCTTT
CASSQLLDSNTEAFF
>NA|TRBV28|TRBJ2-3|TRBD2
TGTGCCAGCAGTTCCGCTCGACCACTAGCGGGAGGGGCAGATACGCAGTATTTT
CASSSARPLAGGADTQYF
>NA|TRBV27|TRBJ2-5|NA
TGTGCCAGCAGCCCCTCCGAGGATATGTTCCGGGAGACCCAGTACTTC
CASSPSEDMFRETQYF
>NA|TRBV5-4|TRBJ2-7|NA
TGTGCCAGCAGCCTCAATAATGGGAGGGGGGAGCAGTACTTC
CASSLNNGRGEQYF
>NA|TRBV19|TRBJ1-5|NA
TGTGCCAGTAGCCCGGGAGGGCCCCAGCATTTT
CASSPGGPQHF
>NA|TRBV25-1|TRBJ2-1|TRBD2
TGTGCCAGCAGTCACAACCCCGGCCTAGCGGGATATAATGAGCAGTTCTTC
CASSHNPGLAGYNEQFF
>once|TRBV18|TRBJ2-1|TRBD2
TGTGCCAGCTCACCACCCACTAGCGGGAGGTTCTATGAGCAGTTCTTC
CASSPPTSGRFYEQFF
>few|TRBV6-5|TRBJ2-1|NA
TGTGCCAGCAGTCCCGGACAGAACAATGAGCAGTTCTTC
CASSPGQNNEQFF
>few|TRBV5-1|TRBJ2-2|NA
TGCGCCAGCAGCTTACCACAGGGTAGTACCGGGGAGCTGTTTTTT
CASSLPQGSTGELFF
>NA|TRBV6-5|TRBJ2-7|TRBD2
TGTGCCAGCAGTTACTCTCTAGCGGGTTCCTACGAGCAGTACTTC
CASSYSLAGSYEQYF
>NA|TRBV6-7|TRBJ1-5|NA
TGTGCCAGCAGTCGGGACTTTAAAGGGCAGCCCCAGCATTTT
CASSRDFKGQPQHF
>few|TRBV5-1|TRBJ2-1|TRBD2
TGCGCCAGCAGCTCGGGGACTAGCGGGAGGGCTTCGGATGAGCAGTTCTTC
CASSSGTSGRASDEQFF
>NA|TRBV28|TRBJ1-4|NA
TGTGCCAGCAACCCCGCCCAGGGAGGGAAAGAAAAACTGTTTTTT
CASNPAQGGKEKLFF
>few|TRBV6-1|TRBJ1-3|TRBD1
TGTGCCAGCACCAGGGACAGCTCTGGAAACACCATATATTTT
CASTRDSSGNTIYF
>NA|TRBV27|TRBJ2-3|TRBD1
TGTGCCAGCAGTCGACAGGGCTCAGATACGCAGTATTTT
CASSRQGSDTQYF
>NA|TRBV3-1/TRBV3-2|TRBJ1-4|NA
TGTGCCAGCAGCCAGGCCTCCCCACAGGTGGCGGAAAAACTGTTTTTT
CASSQASPQVAEKLFF
>NA|TRBV6-2/TRBV6-3|TRBJ1-1|TRBD1
TGTGCCAGCAGTCAAAGGACAGGAGAAGCTTTCTTT
CASSQRTGEAFF
>NA|TRBV11-2|TRBJ2-1|TRBD2
TGTGCCAGCAGCTTAGAATTGACTAGCGGAAATGAGCAGTTCTTC
CASSLELTSGNEQFF
>NA|TRBV10-1|TRBJ1-2|NA
TGCGCCAGCAGTGAGTCGACTGGCCCTTATGGCTACACCTTC
CASSESTGPYGYTF
>NA|TRBV14|TRBJ2-1|TRBD2
TGTGCCAGCAGCCAACTCTTCGGCGGGAGGGCCAGGGAGCAGTTCTTC
CASSQLFGGRAREQFF
>NA|TRBV6-5|TRBJ1-4|NA
TGTGCCAGCAGTTACGAAGCAGGAATCGAAAAACTGTTTTTT
CASSYEAGIEKLFF
>NA|TRBV29-1|TRBJ2-5|NA
TGCAGCGTTGAAACAAACCAAGAGACCCAGTACTTC
CSVETNQETQYF
>NA|TRBV24-1|TRBJ2-6|TRBD1
TGTGCCACCAGTGATGCAGGGGGCGTCCCTGGGGCCAACGTCCTGACTTTC
CATSDAGGVPGANVLTF
>NA|TRBV27|TRBJ2-1|TRBD1
TGTGCCAGCAGTTCTCGACAGGGATACACTGAGCAGTTCTTC
CASSSRQGYTEQFF
>NA|TRBV3-1/TRBV3-2|TRBJ2-2|NA
TGTGCCAGCAGCCATCAGCGAAGGGGGGAGCTGTTTTTT
CASSHQRRGELFF
>NA|TRBV4-3|TRBJ2-5|NA
TGCGCCAGCAGCCAGGTTTACGTTCCTACGGAGACCCAGTACTTC
CASSQVYVPTETQYF
>NA|TRBV28|TRBJ1-3|NA
TGTGCCAGCAGTTACGACAGCTCTGGAAACACCATATATTTT
CASSYDSSGNTIYF
>NA|TRBV11-2|TRBJ2-7|NA
TGTGCCAGCGGCTTCGGGTACGAGCAGTACTTC
CASGFGYEQYF
>NA|TRBV7-3|TRBJ2-5|NA
TGTGCCAGCAGCAACACAGGGCAAGAGACCCAGTACTTC
CASSNTGQETQYF
>NA|TRBV4-2|TRBJ1-3|NA
TGTGCCAGCAGCCAACAGGGAAGAGGGGGCTCTGGAAACACCATATATTTT
CASSQQGRGGSGNTIYF
>NA|TRBV14|TRBJ2-7|TRBD2
TGTGCCAGCAGCCAAGCCCTAGCGGTTTTCTACGAGCAGTACTTC
CASSQALAVFYEQYF
>NA|TRBV2|TRBJ1-5|NA
TGTGCCAGCATAGCAGGGATCGGTCAGCCCCAGCATTTT
CASIAGIGQPQHF
>NA|TRBV10-3|TRBJ1-6|NA
TGTGCCATCAGCCCAGGGGAGTATTCACCCCTCCACTTT
CAISPGEYSPLHF
>NA|TRBV11-2|TRBJ2-7|TRBD1
TGTGCCAGCAGCTTAGTAAGGCAGGGGGACTACGAGCAGTACTTC
CASSLVRQGDYEQYF
>NA|TRBV9|TRBJ1-3|NA
TGTGCCAGCAGCCGGGGAAGGGGGTCTGGAAACACCATATATTTT
CASSRGRGSGNTIYF
>NA|TRBV3-1/TRBV3-2|TRBJ1-3|NA
TGTGCCAGCAGCCCCCCTTTGGCCTCTGGGGCCGCCATATATTTT
CASSPPLASGAAIYF
>NA|TRBV3-1/TRBV3-2|TRBJ2-4|TRBD2
TGTGCCAGCAGCCAAGATTTCCTAGCGGGAGATTTAGCCAAAAACATTCAGTACTTC
CASSQDFLAGDLAKNIQYF
>once|TRBV27|TRBJ1-3|NA
TGTGCCAGCAGTTTGACCGGGGGGAACACCATATATTTT
CASSLTGGNTIYF
>NA|TRBV6-6|TRBJ1-2|TRBD1
TGTGCCAGCAGTTACTCGACAGGGAACTATGGCTACACCTTC
CASSYSTGNYGYTF
>NA|TRBV5-1|TRBJ2-2|NA
TGCGCCAGCAGCTTCCCGGGTTCCACCGGGGAGCTGTTTTTT
CASSFPGSTGELFF